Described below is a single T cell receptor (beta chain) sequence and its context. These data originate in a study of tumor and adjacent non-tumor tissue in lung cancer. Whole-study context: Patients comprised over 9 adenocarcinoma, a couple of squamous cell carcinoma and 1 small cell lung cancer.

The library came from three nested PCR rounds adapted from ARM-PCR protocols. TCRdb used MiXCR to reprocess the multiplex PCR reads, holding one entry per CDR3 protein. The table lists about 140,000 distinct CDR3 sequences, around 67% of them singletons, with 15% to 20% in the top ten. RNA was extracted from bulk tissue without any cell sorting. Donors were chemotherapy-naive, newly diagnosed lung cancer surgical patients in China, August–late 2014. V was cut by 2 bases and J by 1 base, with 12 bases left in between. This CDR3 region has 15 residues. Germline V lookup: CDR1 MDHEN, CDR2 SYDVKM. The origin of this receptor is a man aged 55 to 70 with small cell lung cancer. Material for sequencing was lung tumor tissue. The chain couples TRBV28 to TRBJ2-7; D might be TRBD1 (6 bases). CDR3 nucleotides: TGTGCCAGCAGTTTAAGGGGGTCCCTTTCCTACGAGCAGTACGTC. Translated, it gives CASSLRGSLSYEQYV.